A selection of T cell receptor beta chains follows, all from one sample in a study of T-cell reconstitution after alpha-beta-depleted transplantation in children. MiXCR, run by TCRdb on the PCR reads, gives a single entry per CDR3 protein. This sample has some 180,000 distinct CDR3 sequences, with 5.5% to 7% found just once. Sample: PBMCs, taken before TCRalphabeta/CD19-depleted stem cell transplant. The source of these receptors is a boy aged 2 to 10 with acute lymphoblastic leukemia, due to receive a stem cell transplant. Each CDR3 is given with its conserved first and last residue. D genes are given only for firm matches. Size values are once, few and many counts, or a class for expanded clones, and some rows have none.

TRBJ2-3 | . | many | TRBV6-5 | TGTGCCAGCAGTACTCGTCCCGAAGGATCAGATACGCAGTATTTT | CASSTRPEGSDTQYF
TRBJ2-1 | . | . | TRBV3-1 | TGTGCCAGCAGCCAAGATGTCGTCAGGGATGAGCAGTTCTTC | CASSQDVVRDEQFF
TRBJ1-2 | TRBD1 | many | TRBV29-1 | TGCAGCGCCGACGACAGGGACTATGGCTACACCTTC | CSADDRDYGYTF
TRBJ2-1 | . | many | TRBV28 | TGTGCCAGCAGTCGAAGTCCTAACAATGAGCAGTTCTTC | CASSRSPNNEQFF
TRBJ2-1 | TRBD2 | . | TRBV4-1 | TGCGCCAGCAGCCAATCGCTAGCGGTAGGCAATGAGCAGTTCTTC | CASSQSLAVGNEQFF
TRBJ2-7 | . | many | TRBV7-2 | TGTGCCAGCAGCCCTTTATTGGGAGAGACTAGTCCAATGTACTTC | CASSPLLGETSPMYF
TRBJ2-7 | TRBD2 | many | TRBV28 | TGTGCCAGCACACTAGCGAGTACCTACGAGCAGTACTTC | CASTLASTYEQYF
TRBJ1-1 | . | few | TRBV5-1 | TGCGCCAGCAGCCCCCAGACAGACCTGAACACTGAAGCTTTCTTT | CASSPQTDLNTEAFF
TRBJ1-2 | TRBD1 | many | TRBV9 | TGTGCCAGCAGCGCCGGACCGGGACAGGAGGGCTACACCTTC | CASSAGPGQEGYTF
TRBJ2-1 | . | many | TRBV7-9 | TGTGCCAGCAGCTTAGGGGGGCCCTGGCCCAATGAGCAGTTCTTC | CASSLGGPWPNEQFF
TRBJ2-3 | . | . | TRBV2 | TGTGCCAGCAGTGACTTGGCGGGAACAGATACGCAGTATTTT | CASSDLAGTDTQYF
TRBJ1-2 | . | few | TRBV7-2 | TGTGCCAGCAGCTTTGTGGGGCCTCCCTTTAACTATGGCTACACCTTC | CASSFVGPPFNYGYTF
TRBJ1-1 | . | many | TRBV29-1 | TGCAGCGTTGAAGATACTGCGGGGCCCAACACTGAAGCTTTCTTT | CSVEDTAGPNTEAFF
TRBJ1-2 | TRBD1 | few | TRBV20-1 | TGCAGTGCTTTCGACAGGGAGGGTTATGGCTACACCTTC | CSAFDREGYGYTF
TRBJ1-2 | . | few | TRBV5-5 | TGTGCCAGCAGATTACGAGAGGGTAGAGGGAATGGCTACACCTTC | CASRLREGRGNGYTF
TRBJ2-3 | TRBD2 | few | TRBV3-1 | TGTGCCAGCAGCCAAAGCGGGAGGGGAACAGATACGCAGTATTTT | CASSQSGRGTDTQYF
TRBJ1-1 | . | many | TRBV29-1 | TGCAGCGTTGAAGATACCAGGGCCACTGAAGCTTTCTTT | CSVEDTRATEAFF
TRBJ2-3 | . | many | TRBV5-8 | TGTGCCAGCAGCTCCCCCCGGGGTACGCAGTATTTT | CASSSPRGTQYF
TRBJ2-3 | . | few | TRBV20-1 | TGCAGTGCCACTCTCACAGATACGCAGTATTTT | CSATLTDTQYF
TRBJ1-1 | TRBD1 | . | TRBV7-9 | TGTGCCAGCAGCTTAGCAACAGGGGGAACTGAAGCTTTCTTT | CASSLATGGTEAFF
TRBJ2-3 | . | many | TRBV11-2 | TGTGCCAGCAGCTTAAGATCTTGGGGGGACTCGGTCAACTCAGATACGCAGTATTTT | CASSLRSWGDSVNSDTQYF
TRBJ2-7 | . | few | TRBV7-9 | TGTGCCAGCAGCTCCCTTGACGGGGGGCTAGGACGCGAGCAGTACTTC | CASSSLDGGLGREQYF
TRBJ1-5 | . | many | TRBV20-1 | TGCAGTGCTAGAGATAGCCGGGAAAGCCAGCATTTT | CSARDSRESQHF
TRBJ2-1 | . | few | TRBV29-1 | TGCAGCGTTGTGTTGGTCCTTTACAATGAGCAGTTCTTC | CSVVLVLYNEQFF
TRBJ2-5 | . | many | TRBV5-1 | TGCGCCAGCAGCTTGTTTGGGTCCTCTCAAGAGACCCAGTACTTC | CASSLFGSSQETQYF
TRBJ2-7 | . | many | TRBV4-2 | TGTGCCAGCAGCCAAGATCGCTTTGACGACAAATCATACTTC | CASSQDRFDDKSYF
TRBJ1-2 | TRBD1 | many | TRBV13 | TGTGCCAGCAGCTTAGGCCGGACAGGCTATGGCTACACCTTC | CASSLGRTGYGYTF
TRBJ2-1 | . | . | TRBV4-2 | TGTGCCAGCAGCCCTCTTGGGGCGGGATTCACCTACAATGAGCAGTTCTTC | CASSPLGAGFTYNEQFF
TRBJ2-7 | . | many | TRBV21-1 | TGTGCCAGCAGCAGGGGAACGAGACTAGCGACTTCCTACGAGCAGTACTTC | CASSRGTRLATSYEQYF
TRBJ2-5 | TRBD2 | many | TRBV29-1 | TGCAGCGTTGCGGGGGCGGGGGGGCTGGAGACCCAGTACTTC | CSVAGAGGLETQYF
TRBJ1-2 | . | many | TRBV28 | TGTGCCAGCAGTTTGACCCGGGGATATGGCTACACCTTC | CASSLTRGYGYTF
TRBJ1-5 | . | . | TRBV7-2 | TGTGCCAGCAGCTTAGCGGCAGGGAGGGTCGATCAGCCCCAGCATTTT | CASSLAAGRVDQPQHF
TRBJ2-7 | TRBD2 | . | TRBV19 | TGTGCCAGTAGTATAACCCCGGGACTAACATACGAGCAGTACTTC | CASSITPGLTYEQYF
TRBJ1-3 | . | many | TRBV29-1 | TGCAGCGTTGAGGGACTGAACACCATATATTTT | CSVEGLNTIYF
TRBJ2-5 | TRBD1 | few | TRBV20-1 | TGCAGTGCCTGGGGGACAGGGGGAAAAGAGACCCAGTACTTC | CSAWGTGGKETQYF
TRBJ1-5 | TRBD1 | . | TRBV20-1 | TGCAGTGCTGGACAGGGGGCGGGAAACAATCAGCCCCAGCATTTT | CSAGQGAGNNQPQHF
TRBJ2-7 | . | many | TRBV29-1 | TGCAGCGTCGCCCGGGACAACCGGTACGAGCAGTACTTC | CSVARDNRYEQYF
TRBJ1-1 | . | many | TRBV19 | TGTGCCAGGCGCAGGGAGAACACTGAAGCTTTCTTT | CARRRENTEAFF
TRBJ2-5 | TRBD1 | many | TRBV5-1 | TGCGCCAGCAGCTCAACAGGGGCGGAGACCCAGTACTTC | CASSSTGAETQYF
TRBJ2-7 | TRBD1 | many | TRBV4-2 | TGTGCCAGCAGCCAAAACGCGGACAGGGTCTCCTACGAGCAGTACTTC | CASSQNADRVSYEQYF
TRBJ1-6 | TRBD1 | many | TRBV4-3 | TGCGCCAGCAGCCAAGTTAGGGACAGGCCCCTCCACTTT | CASSQVRDRPLHF
TRBJ1-6 | . | many | TRBV15 | TGTGCCACCAGCTTAACACGGGCAGGGAATTCACCCCTCCACTTT | CATSLTRAGNSPLHF
TRBJ2-3 | TRBD2 | . | TRBV4-3 | TGCGCCAGCAGCCTCCTAGTGGCTAGCGGGGATGCAGGAGATACGCAGTATTTT | CASSLLVASGDAGDTQYF
TRBJ2-3 | . | . | TRBV5-1 | TGCGCCAGCAGCTATCGAACTCCTAGCACAGATACGCAGTATTTT | CASSYRTPSTDTQYF
TRBJ2-4 | TRBD2 | many | TRBV6-5 | TGTGCCAGCAGTATCCAACTAGCGGGGGAAAACATTCAGTACTTC | CASSIQLAGENIQYF
TRBJ2-6 | TRBD1 | many | TRBV3-1 | TGTGCCAGCAGCCAAGTTGCGGACAGGGGAACTGGGGCCAACGTCCTGACTTTC | CASSQVADRGTGANVLTF
TRBJ2-2 | . | many | TRBV5-1 | TGCGCCAGCAGCTCAACAGCGAACACCGGGGAGCTGTTTTTT | CASSSTANTGELFF
TRBJ1-5 | . | many | TRBV11-2 | TGTGCCAGCAGCGGAGGGGGACGGGTGATTCAGCCCCAGCATTTT | CASSGGGRVIQPQHF
TRBJ2-3 | TRBD2 | many | TRBV3-1 | TGTGCCAGCAGCCAAGAAGCGGGGGCGGGAGAAGATACGCAGTATTTT | CASSQEAGAGEDTQYF
TRBJ2-2 | . | . | TRBV14 | TGTGCCAGCAGCCAAGATAGTTCGGGGACCAACACCGGGGAGCTGTTTTTT | CASSQDSSGTNTGELFF
TRBJ1-1 | . | many | TRBV7-2 | TGTGCCAGCAGCTTAGCGTGGGGTAACACTGAAGCTTTCTTT | CASSLAWGNTEAFF
TRBJ2-5 | . | . | TRBV27 | TGTGCCAGCAGTTTGGGGGGTTTCGAGACCCAGTACTTC | CASSLGGFETQYF
TRBJ1-2 | TRBD1 | few | TRBV29-1 | TGCAGCGTGGGGGGACAGAGCGATGGCTACACCTTC | CSVGGQSDGYTF